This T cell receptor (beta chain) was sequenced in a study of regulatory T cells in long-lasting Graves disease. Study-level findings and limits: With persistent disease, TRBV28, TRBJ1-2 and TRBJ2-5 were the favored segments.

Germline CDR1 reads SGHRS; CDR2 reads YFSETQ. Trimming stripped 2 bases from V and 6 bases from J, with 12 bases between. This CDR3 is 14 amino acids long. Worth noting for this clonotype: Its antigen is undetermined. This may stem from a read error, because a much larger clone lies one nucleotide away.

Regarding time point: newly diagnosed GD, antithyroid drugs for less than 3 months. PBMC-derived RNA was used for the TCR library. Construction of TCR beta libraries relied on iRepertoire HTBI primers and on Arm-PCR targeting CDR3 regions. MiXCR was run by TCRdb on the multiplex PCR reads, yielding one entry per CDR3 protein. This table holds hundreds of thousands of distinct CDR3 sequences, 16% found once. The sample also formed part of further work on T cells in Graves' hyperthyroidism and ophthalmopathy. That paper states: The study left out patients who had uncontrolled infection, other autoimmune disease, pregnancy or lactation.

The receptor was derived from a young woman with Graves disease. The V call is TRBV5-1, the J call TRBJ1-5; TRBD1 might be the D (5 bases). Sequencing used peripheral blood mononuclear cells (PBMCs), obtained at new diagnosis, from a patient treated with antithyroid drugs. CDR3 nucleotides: TGCGCCAGCAGCTTTGCCGGGACCAGTCAGCCCCAGCATTTT. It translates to CASSFAGTSQPQHF.